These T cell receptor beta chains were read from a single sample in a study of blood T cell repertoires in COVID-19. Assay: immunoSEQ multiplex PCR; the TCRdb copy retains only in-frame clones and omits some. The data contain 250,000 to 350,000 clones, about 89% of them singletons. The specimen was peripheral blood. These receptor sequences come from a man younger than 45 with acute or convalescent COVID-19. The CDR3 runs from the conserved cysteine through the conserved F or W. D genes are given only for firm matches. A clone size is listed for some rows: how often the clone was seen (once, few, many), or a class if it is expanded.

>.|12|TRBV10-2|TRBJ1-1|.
TGCGCCACCATAGGGGGGAACACTGAAGCTTTCTTT
CATIGGNTEAFF
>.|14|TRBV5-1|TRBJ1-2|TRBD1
TGCGCCAGCAGCTTTGCACAGGGGGCAGGAGGCTACACCTTC
CASSFAQGAGGYTF
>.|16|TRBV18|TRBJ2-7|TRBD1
TGTGCCAGCTCACTTCGAGGGGGCAAGAGCTCCTACGAGCAGTACTTC
CASSLRGGKSSYEQYF
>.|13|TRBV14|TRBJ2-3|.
TGTGCCAGCAACCGTGGCGGGTCCGATACGCAGTATTTT
CASNRGGSDTQYF
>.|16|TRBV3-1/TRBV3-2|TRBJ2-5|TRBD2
TGTGCCAGCAGCCAAGCGGGACTAGCGGGTGGGGAGACCCAGTACTTC
CASSQAGLAGGETQYF
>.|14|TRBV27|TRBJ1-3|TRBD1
TGTGCCAGCAGAAGGACAGGGACTGGAAACACCATATATTTT
CASRRTGTGNTIYF
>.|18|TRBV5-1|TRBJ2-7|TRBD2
TGCGCCAGCAGCTTGGGGGGACTAGCGGGAGGCTTCTCCTACGAGCAGTACTTC
CASSLGGLAGGFSYEQYF
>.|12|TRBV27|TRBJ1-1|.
TGTGCCAGCAGTACAAGGAACACTGAAGCTTTCTTT
CASSTRNTEAFF
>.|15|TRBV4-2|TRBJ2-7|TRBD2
TGTGCCAGCAGCCAAGGGGCCCCCTCTAGCGGCGAGCAGTACTTC
CASSQGAPSSGEQYF
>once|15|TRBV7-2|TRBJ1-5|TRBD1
TGTGCCAGCAGCTCAGGTGGGACAGGGAATCAGCCCCAGCATTTT
CASSSGGTGNQPQHF
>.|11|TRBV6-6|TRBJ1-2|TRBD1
TGTGCCAGCGGCCGGACAGGGGGCTACACCTTC
CASGRTGGYTF
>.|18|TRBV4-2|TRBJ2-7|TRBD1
TGTGCCAGCAGCCAAGATAATGGGGACAGGGGTATAGCGAACGAGCAGTACTTC
CASSQDNGDRGIANEQYF
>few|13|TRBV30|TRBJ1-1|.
TGTGCCTGGAGCCTTAACATGAACACTGAAGCTTTCTTT
CAWSLNMNTEAFF
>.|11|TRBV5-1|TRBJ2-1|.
TGCGCCAGCAGCTTGGACAGGCGGCAGTTCTTC
CASSLDRRQFF
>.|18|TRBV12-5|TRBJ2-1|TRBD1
TGTGCTAGTGGTTTGACTCCTGGACAGGTACTCTCCTACAATGAGCAGTTCTTC
CASGLTPGQVLSYNEQFF
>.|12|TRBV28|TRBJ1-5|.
TGTGCCAGCAGTTTAGGCACTCAGCCCCAGCATTTT
CASSLGTQPQHF
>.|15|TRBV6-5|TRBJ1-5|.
TGTGCCAGCAGCTACCCGGAAGGGAGTGGTCAGCCCCAGCATTTT
CASSYPEGSGQPQHF
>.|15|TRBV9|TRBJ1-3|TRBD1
TGTGCCAGCAGAGCCGGGACAGGGTTAAGAAACACCATATATTTT
CASRAGTGLRNTIYF
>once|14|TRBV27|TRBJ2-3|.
TGTGCCAGCAGCCTTCGGACTGTTCTTGATACGCAGTATTTT
CASSLRTVLDTQYF
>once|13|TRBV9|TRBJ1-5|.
TGTGCCAGCAGCTCTAATAGCAATCAGCCCCAGCATTTT
CASSSNSNQPQHF
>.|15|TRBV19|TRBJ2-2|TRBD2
TGTGCCAGTAGTATAGTCGACGGGGGGGCCGGGGAGCTGTTTTTT
CASSIVDGGAGELFF
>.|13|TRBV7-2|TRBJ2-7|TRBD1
TGTGCCAGCAGCAGACAGGGTGTCTACGAGCAGTACTTC
CASSRQGVYEQYF